The 21 T cell receptor beta chains given below trace back to one sample, sequenced in a study of T cell responses to AZD1222 COVID-19 vaccine. Here immunoSEQ multiplex PCR was the method, and the copy in TCRdb shows in-frame clones only, minus some. The table has approximately 140,000 clones, around 90% seen once. Sample: peripheral blood, taken 28 days after the second AZD1222 dose. These receptors were collected from an adult who received the AZD1222 COVID-19 vaccine.

The sample holds a few counts of this clone. V and J are TRBV15 and TRBJ2-3; TRBD2 aligns across 16 bases. The V segment lost 3 bases and the J segment 5 bases; nucleotides outside the gene matches: 5. The CDR3 is 17 residues long. Germline-derived CDR1 and CDR2 are LNHNV and YYDKDF (reference sequence). The CDR3 coding sequence is TGTGCCACCAGCAGGGGACTAGCGGGAGGGGTAAGAGATACGCAGTATTTT. Translated, it gives CATSRGLAGGVRDTQYF.

The V gene is TRBV5-4, the J gene TRBJ1-6, with TRBD1 matching over 7 bases. The CDR3 is made up of 16 amino acids. After removal of 0 bases from V and 5 bases from J, the junction contained 5 bases not matched to a gene. CDR1 SGHNT and CDR2 YYREEE come from the germline V gene (reference sequence). CDR3 protein: CASSLVQGGHNSPLHF. CDR3 coding DNA: TGTGCCAGCAGCTTGGTTCAGGGGGGACATAATTCACCCCTCCACTTT.

The rearrangement joins TRBV7-2 to TRBJ1-5; maybe TRBD1 (6 bases). V was trimmed by 5 bases and J by 0 bases, leaving 17 bases between them. Germline V gives CDR1 SGHTA, CDR2 FQGNSA. The CDR3 has 17 residues. CDR3: CASSVTTGPYSNQPQHF. CDR3 bases: TGTGCCAGCAGCGTTACTACAGGGCCTTATAGCAATCAGCCCCAGCATTTT.

CDR3: CATSDQDRGPDTEAFF. The CDR3 DNA follows: TGTGCCACCAGTGATCAAGACAGGGGGCCCGACACTGAAGCTTTCTTT. The chain couples TRBV24-1 to TRBJ1-1; the match to TRBD1 covers 10 bases. The V segment lost 3 bases and the J segment 3 bases; nucleotides outside the gene matches: 6. The CDR3 contains 16 residues. CDR1 and CDR2 from the germline V gene are KGHDR and SFDVKD.

The V call is TRBV6-5, the J call TRBJ1-6, with a weak D call TRBD1 (5 bases). Trimming removed 6 bases at V and 5 bases at J, with 14 bases between. This CDR3 has 15 residues. Per germline, CDR1 MNHEY and CDR2 SVGAGI. The CDR3 reads CASRAGTDNNSPLHF. For the CDR3, the DNA is TGTGCCAGCAGAGCCGGGACGGATAATAATTCACCCCTCCACTTT.

The chain joins TRBV19 to TRBJ2-5, with a tentative D call TRBD1 (6 bases). CDR3 length: 17 amino acids. The germline CDR1 and CDR2 sequences are LNHDA and SQIVND (reference sequence). V was trimmed by 5 bases and J by 4 bases, leaving 23 bases between them. This CDR3 is CASSAEPTGRAIETQYF. The CDR3, as DNA: TGTGCCAGTAGTGCCGAACCAACAGGGAGAGCCATAGAGACCCAGTACTTC.

The gene calls are TRBV5-8 and TRBJ2-3; 7 bases line up with TRBD2. The CDR3 totals 17 residues. J gave up 1 base and V 1 base, and 9 bases lay outside the gene matches. Germline V gene data show CDR1 as SGHTS and CDR2 as YDEGEE. CDR3 DNA sequence: TGTGCCAGCAGCTTGCTATTTGGGAGGGTAGGCACAGATACGCAGTATTTT. It yields the protein CASSLLFGRVGTDTQYF. Looking up the rest from reference TRBV5-8 and TRBJ2-3 gives the full variable domain: EAGVTQSPTHLIKTRGQQATLRCSPISGHTSVYWYQQALGLGLQFLLWYDEGEERNRGNFPPRFSGRQFPNYSSELNVNALELEDSALYLCASSLLFGRVGTDTQYFGPGTRLTVL.

The rearrangement links TRBV9 to TRBJ1-1; D may be TRBD1 (6 bases). The V and J ends lost 0 bases and 2 bases respectively, with 14 bases between them. Germline CDR1 SGDLS, CDR2 YYNGEE. This CDR3 spans 16 amino acids. The DNA of the CDR3 is TGTGCCAGCAGCGTAGGGGGGGCCGGTATCAACACTGAAGCTTTCTTT. Protein product: CASSVGGAGINTEAFF. Drawing the rest from reference TRBV9 and TRBJ1-1, the complete variable domain is DSGVTQTPKHLITATGQRVTLRCSPRSGDLSVYWYQQSLDQGLQFLIQYYNGEERAKGNILERFSAQQFPDLHSELNLSSLELGDSALYFCASSVGGAGINTEAFFGQGTRLTVV.

The chain has TRBV28 and TRBJ1-2; maybe TRBD1 (5 bases). This CDR3 region has 13 residues. From germline, CDR1 is MDHEN and CDR2 SYDVKM. V was trimmed by 5 bases and J by 8 bases, leaving 15 bases between them. The CDR3 region has the DNA TGTGCCAGCAGTATACCGACAGCGCGGGGCTACACCTTC. Amino acid sequence: CASSIPTARGYTF.

As for this clone: One end of the junction varies from germline; a read error may be responsible. The chain carries TRBV28 and TRBJ1-1; TRBD1 matches at 9 bases. This CDR3 is built from 16 residues. The germline CDR1 and CDR2 sequences are MDHEN and SYDVKM. As DNA, the CDR3 is TGTGCCAGCAGTAGACCCGGGACAGGGCCGAACGCTGAAGCTTTCTTT. It encodes CASSRPGTGPNAEAFF.

The chain recombines TRBV24-1 with TRBJ2-7, with TRBD2 as a possible D gene (6 bases). In germline, CDR1 is KGHDR, CDR2 SFDVKD. There are 17 residues in the CDR3. The germline V and J ends were trimmed by 4 bases and 5 bases, with 23 bases remaining between them. In DNA form, the CDR3 reads TGTGCCACCAGTGACGGCTCCGGGAGCCCGGCGAGGCACGAGCAGTACTTC. Its translation: CATSDGSGSPARHEQYF.

The rearrangement links TRBV7-2 to TRBJ2-1; D remains ambiguous. CDR1 and CDR2 (germline): SGHTA, FQGNSA. This CDR3 comprises 15 residues. The V end was cut by 1 base, the J end by 5 bases, with 12 bases between. The CDR3 loop is CASSLGAAANNEQFF. CDR3 DNA: TGTGCCAGCAGCTTAGGGGCGGCGGCTAACAATGAGCAGTTCTTC.

This clone was counted a single time. The V gene is TRBV5-1, the J gene TRBJ2-3, with D possibly TRBD2 on 6 matching bases. Germline V CDR1 and CDR2: SGHRS, YFSETQ. The CDR3 runs to 15 residues. Trimming removed 3 bases from V and 2 bases from J, with 13 bases in between. In DNA, the CDR3 is TGCGCCAGCAGCTCCGGGGACTTCTCCACAGATACGCAGTATTTT. It is translated as CASSSGDFSTDTQYF.

The chain recombines TRBV27 with TRBJ2-2; TRBD1 matches 7 bases. J lost 0 bases, V lost 7 bases, and 5 bases had no gene match. The CDR3 runs 15 residues. The germline gives CDR1 MNHEY, CDR2 SMNVEV (reference sequence). The CDR3 DNA reads TGTGCCAGCAAACGGGGACAGACGAACACCGGGGAGCTGTTTTTT. Translation gives CASKRGQTNTGELFF.

The rearrangement uses TRBV30 and TRBJ2-1; possibly TRBD1 or TRBD2 for D (6 bases each). This CDR3 spans 14 amino acids. The germline V gene has CDR1 GTSNPN and CDR2 SVGIG (reference sequence). Trimming removed 4 bases from V and 9 bases from J, with 19 bases in between. For the CDR3, the DNA is TGTGCCTGGAATTGGTTCATGGAGGGGGGTGAGCAGTTCTTC. Residues: CAWNWFMEGGEQFF. The variable domain in full, with the rest retrieved from reference TRBV30 and TRBJ2-1, is SQTIHQWPATLVQPVGSPLSLECTVEGTSNPNLYWYRQAAGRGLQLLFYSVGIGQISSEVPQNLSASRPQDRQFILSSKKLLLSDSGFYLCAWNWFMEGGEQFFGPGTRLTVL.

The chain combines TRBV9 with TRBJ2-3, with TRBD1 matching over 7 bases. V lost 3 bases, J lost 1 base, and 14 bases stayed unmatched. The CDR3 contains 18 residues. Germline CDR1 SGDLS, CDR2 YYNGEE. CDR3 DNA: TGTGCCAGCAGCGCGGCTCGAAGGGGGCTCGGCGGCACAGATACGCAGTATTTT. Its translation: CASSAARRGLGGTDTQYF.

The J gene is TRBJ2-1, the V gene TRBV7-2; 10 nucleotides match TRBD1. Germline CDR1 SGHTA, CDR2 FQGNSA. V was pared by 3 bases and J by 6 bases, with 11 bases of the junction left unmatched. This CDR3 has 17 amino acids. The CDR3 loop is CASSFRDRGLRPNEQFF. The CDR3 DNA sequence: TGTGCCAGCAGCTTCCGGGACAGGGGCCTCAGACCCAATGAGCAGTTCTTC. Complete variable domain (other parts from reference TRBV7-2 and TRBJ2-1): GAGVSQSPSNKVTEKGKDVELRCDPISGHTALYWYRQSLGQGLEFLIYFQGNSAPDKSGLPSDRFSAERTGGSVSTLTIQRTQQEDSAVYLCASSFRDRGLRPNEQFFGPGTRLTVL.

The chain combines TRBV19 with TRBJ1-3; 8 positions agree with TRBD1. The CDR3 covers 14 residues. Trimming removed 10 bases from V and 2 bases from J; junction bases left unmatched: 7. The V gene's germline CDR1 is LNHDA and CDR2 SQIVND (reference sequence). The DNA for the CDR3 is TGTGCCACCTCGACAGGGGCGACTGGAAACACCATATATTTT. It encodes CATSTGATGNTIYF. The complete variable domain, with remaining parts taken from reference TRBV19 and TRBJ1-3, reads DGGITQSPKYLFRKEGQNVTLSCEQNLNHDAMYWYRQDPGQGLRLIYYSQIVNDFQKGDIAEGYSVSREKKESFPLTVTSAQKNPTAFYLCATSTGATGNTIYFGEGSWLTVV.

This sequence joins TRBV19 and TRBJ1-1; D gene uncertain. V lost 6 bases and J 0 bases, leaving 11 bases between the germline ends. Germline values: CDR1 LNHDA, CDR2 SQIVND (reference sequence). The CDR3 extends over 14 amino acids. The CDR3 sequence is CASSPAGVNTEAFF. For the CDR3, the DNA is TGTGCCAGTAGCCCCGCGGGAGTGAACACTGAAGCTTTCTTT.

V is TRBV6-1 and J is TRBJ1-1; no definite D call. The CDR3 totals 14 residues. The V end lost 1 base, the J end lost 2 bases, and 8 bases lay between the germline ends. Germline CDR1 and CDR2: MNHNS and SASEGT. CDR3 loop: CASSEVGPNTEAFF. For the CDR3, the DNA is TGTGCCAGCAGTGAAGTCGGACCAAACACTGAAGCTTTCTTT.

The gene calls are TRBV5-1 and TRBJ1-4; D perhaps matches TRBD1 (5 bases). Germline CDR1 SGHRS, CDR2 YFSETQ. This CDR3 region has 15 residues. V was pared by 0 bases and J by 8 bases, with 14 bases between. The CDR3 reads CASSLEGRAREKLFF. Written as DNA, the CDR3 is TGCGCCAGCAGCTTGGAAGGCAGGGCCAGAGAAAAACTGTTTTTT.